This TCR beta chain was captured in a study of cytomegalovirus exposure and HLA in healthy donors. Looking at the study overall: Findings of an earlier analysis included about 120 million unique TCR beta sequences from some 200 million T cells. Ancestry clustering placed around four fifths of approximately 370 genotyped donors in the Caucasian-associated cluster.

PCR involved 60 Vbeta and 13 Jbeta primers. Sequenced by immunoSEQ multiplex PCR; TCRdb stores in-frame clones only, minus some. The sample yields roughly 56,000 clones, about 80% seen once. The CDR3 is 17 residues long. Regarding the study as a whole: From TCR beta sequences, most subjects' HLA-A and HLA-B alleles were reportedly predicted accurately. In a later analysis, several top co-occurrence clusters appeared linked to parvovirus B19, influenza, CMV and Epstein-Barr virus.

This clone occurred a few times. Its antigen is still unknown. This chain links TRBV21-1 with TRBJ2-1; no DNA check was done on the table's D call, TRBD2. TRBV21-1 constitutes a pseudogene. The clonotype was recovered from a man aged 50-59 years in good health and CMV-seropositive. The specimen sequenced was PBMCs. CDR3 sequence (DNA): TGTGCCAGCAGCCCCGGGGGGGCTACTAGCTCCTACAATGAGCAGTTCTTC. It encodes CASSPGGATSSYNEQFF.